Presented here are 2 T cell receptor beta chains from one specimen sequenced in a study of T cells in Graves' hyperthyroidism and ophthalmopathy. Amplification targeted TCR beta CDR3 regions from RNA transcripts. When the TCR CDR3 underwent first-round RT-PCR, the HTBI primer set was used. In TCRdb, the multiplex PCR reads were re-called with MiXCR into one record per CDR3 protein. The table has nearly 600,000 distinct CDR3 sequences, 14% seen once. What was sequenced was blood. All receptors come from a woman aged 18-30 years with Graves' ophthalmopathy.

The chain links TRBV20-1 to TRBJ1-1, with 8 positions matching TRBD1. The CDR3 contains 16 residues. Germline V lookup: CDR1 DFQATT, CDR2 SNEGSKA (reference sequence). J gave up 0 bases and V 4 bases, and 10 bases lay outside the gene matches. The CDR3 DNA reads as TGCAGTGCTACAACCGGACAGGGCAGTCTGAACACTGAAGCTTTCTTT. As protein: CSATTGQGSLNTEAFF.

This clonotype was observed at least ten times. The chain has TRBV2 and TRBJ2-7, with D possibly being TRBD1 (5 bases). V lost 3 bases and J lost 4, with 19 bases in between. Germline V gene lookup returns CDR1 SNHLY and CDR2 FYNNEI. The CDR3 sequence is 16 residues long. CDR3 coding DNA: TGTGCCAGCAGTGATTTGGGGCCCCAACAGTGGTACGAGCAGTACTTC. Protein product: CASSDLGPQQWYEQYF.